This T cell receptor beta chain was sequenced in a study of regulatory T cells in long-lasting Graves disease. A note on this clonotype: A much larger clone is a single base away; this may be a read error.

Time point meaning: newly diagnosed GD, antithyroid drugs for less than 3 months. RNA isolated from PBMCs was used to make the TCR library. Arm-PCR with iRepertoire HTBI primers amplified the CDR3 regions for these TCR beta libraries. MiXCR was run by TCRdb on the multiplex PCR reads, yielding one entry per CDR3 protein. The sample yields roughly 410,000 distinct CDR3 sequences, approximately 16% seen once. CDR3 length: 15 amino acids. V was shortened by 5 bases and J by 13 bases, with 24 bases between the two germline ends. Germline-derived CDR1 and CDR2 are SGHTA and FQGTGA. Separately, the same data were catalogued under a study of T cells in Graves' hyperthyroidism and ophthalmopathy. That study adds: Blood also showed most of the thyroid clonotypes that were expanded above 0.001.

The chain couples TRBV7-3 to TRBJ2-1; D is possibly TRBD1 (6 bases). This sequence was found in a middle-aged woman with Graves disease. Sequencing was performed on peripheral blood mononuclear cells (PBMCs), taken at new diagnosis, from a patient treated with antithyroid drugs. This chain's CDR3 is CASSPLGGEGGEQFF. CDR3 DNA: TGTGCCAGCAGCCCACTAGGGGGAGAAGGGGGTGAACAGTTCTTC.